Sequencing of this T cell receptor beta chain was carried out in a study of OX40 agonist ivuxolimab in advanced cancers. The germline V gene encodes CDR1 SEHNR and CDR2 FQNEAQ (reference sequence). CDR3 length equals 14 residues. As to this clone: The junction and the germline gene differ at one end; a read error may be behind it.

Clones were sequenced by immunoSEQ multiplex PCR, and TCRdb holds only the in-frame ones, with some missing. The profile shows about 46,000 clones, roughly nine tenths of them singletons. The sample consisted of CD4+ or CD8+ T cells sorted from blood, taken in a trial of the OX40 agonist ivuxolimab. The clonotype comes from an adult with an advanced solid tumor such as melanoma, head and neck, liver or kidney cancer. This chain connects TRBV7-9 to TRBJ2-3; D is unresolved. The CDR3 loop reads CASSLIPRTDTQYF. DNA for the CDR3: TGTGCCAGTAGCTTGATCCCACGCACAGATACGCAGTATTTT.